This T cell receptor (beta chain) was found in a study of T cell clonotyping in hematopoietic cell transplantation. General study findings and limits: Recipient TCR diversity dropped after transplant; expanded clonotypes rose from day 30 to 180. Broader posttransplant TCR repertoire diversity was predicted by graft donor and pretransplant recipient Inverse Simpson Index values.

Time point noted: recipient sample about 28 days before transplant, after cytoreduction. Recipient blood drawn about 28 days pretransplant and days 30, 100, 180 after. This CDR3 contains 13 residues. The ends lost 8 bases at V and 0 bases at J; junction bases unmatched: 4. The germline gives CDR1 MGHDK, CDR2 SYGVNS. The method was immunoSEQ multiplex PCR; TCRdb's version includes in-frame clones alone and lacks a portion of them. The data hold tens of thousands of clones, with around 96% observed a single time. Comments on this clone: Its antigen is unknown.

The TCR sequence derives from a woman aged 45-59 years with acute myeloid leukemia. Some clones in this sample may be carry-over from other donors' samples. The input for sequencing was peripheral blood mononuclear cells, taken before stem cell transplant. The J gene is TRBJ2-7, the V gene TRBV25-1, with 7 bases identical to TRBD2. The CDR3 DNA sequence: TGTGCCAGCCCCTGCGGGAGCTCCTACGAGCAGTACTTC. The encoded protein is CASPCGSSYEQYF.